This TCR beta chain was documented in a study of cytomegalovirus exposure and HLA in healthy donors. Points from the study as a whole: Researchers reported that a few CMV-associated chains were confirmed in vitro as CMV antigen-specific. Researchers counted about 150 TCR beta chains as cytomegalovirus-associated.

In the case of this clone: The antigen is undetermined.

CDR1 KGHSH and CDR2 LQKENI come from the germline V gene. Trimming took 4 bases from V and 4 from J, leaving 16 bases between them. There are 15 residues in the CDR3. Measured with immunoSEQ multiplex PCR; TCRdb has only the in-frame clones, and not every one. Of 250,000 to 400,000 clones in the sample, 88% were seen once. What was sequenced was PBMCs. This TCR came from a man aged 30 to 45 in good health and CMV-seronegative. The chain uses TRBV18 and TRBJ2-5, with D tentatively TRBD2 (6 bases). CDR3 coding DNA: TGTGCCAGCTCACTAAACCCGACTAGAACAGAGACCCAGTACTTC. Translating gives CASSLNPTRTETQYF.